This TCR beta chain emerged from a study of CD8+ T cells in alopecia areata. Whole-study context: Administration of oral tofacitinib to treated patients was at 5 to 10 mg twice daily. Dosing with tofacitinib proceeded for 6 to 18 months, followed by 6 months off drug.

General study results and limits: Elevated clonality characterized lesional scalp relative to normal scalp, particularly in alopecia totalis/universalis.

In this sample, this clone turned up a few times. Its antigen is undetermined. Treatment indicated: oral pan-JAK inhibitor, 5-10 mg twice daily. TCR sequencing used cDNA made by reverse transcription of extracted RNA. Method: immunoSEQ multiplex PCR; TCRdb's copy keeps in-frame clones and lacks some. This sample carries approximately 160,000 clones, 50% to 65% of them seen once, and the ten largest clones take 12% to 15%. The source is a human donor with alopecia areata. The starting material was CD4+ T cells sorted from blood, obtained at week 24, from a patient treated with tofacitinib.

CDR3 sequence: CASSRRGRVDEKLFF. As DNA, the CDR3 is TGTGCCAGTAGTAGAAGAGGGCGGGTAGATGAAAAACTGTTTTTT. This rearrangement joins TRBV19 to TRBJ1-4, with D uncertain. V was shortened by 4 bases and J by 6 bases, with 15 bases between the two germline ends. The CDR3 is 15 amino acids. The germline V gene encodes CDR1 LNHDA and CDR2 SQIVND (reference sequence).